This TCR beta chain is drawn from a study of T cell clonotyping in hematopoietic cell transplantation. Study-level points and caveats: Graft donor and pretransplant recipient Inverse Simpson Index values predicted broader posttransplant TCR diversity.

The sample's time point: recipient sample about 28 days before transplant, after cytoreduction. This clone was observed once. Its target is not known. The data were produced by immunoSEQ multiplex PCR, yet TCRdb's version contains in-frame clones alone and is incomplete. The sample consists of tens of thousands of clones, 75% to 90% of them appearing once. Trimming took off 0 bases at V and 4 bases at J, with 9 bases between the two ends. Germline CDR1 reads GTSNPN; CDR2 reads SVGIG (reference sequence). CDR3 length equals 14 residues. V is TRBV30 and J is TRBJ2-2; D possibly corresponds to TRBD1 (6 bases). Sample: peripheral blood mononuclear cells, taken before stem cell transplant. The source of this sequence is a man aged 55 to 70 with acute myeloid leukemia. Some clones in this sample may be carry-over from other donors' samples. CDR3 coding DNA: TGTGCCTGGAGTGTCAACAGGGCCACCGGGGAGCTGTTTTTT. This gives the protein CAWSVNRATGELFF.